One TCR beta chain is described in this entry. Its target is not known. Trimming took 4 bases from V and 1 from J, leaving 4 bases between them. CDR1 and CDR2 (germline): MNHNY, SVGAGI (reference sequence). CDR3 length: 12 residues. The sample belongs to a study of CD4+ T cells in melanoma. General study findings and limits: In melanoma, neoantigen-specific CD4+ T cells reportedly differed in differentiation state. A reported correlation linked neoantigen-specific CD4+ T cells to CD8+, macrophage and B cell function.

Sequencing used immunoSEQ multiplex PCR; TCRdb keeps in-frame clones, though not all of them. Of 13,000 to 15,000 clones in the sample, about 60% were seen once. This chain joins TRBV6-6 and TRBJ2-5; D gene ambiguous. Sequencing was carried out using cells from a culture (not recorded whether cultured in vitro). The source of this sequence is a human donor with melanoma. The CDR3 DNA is TGTGCCAGCAGTTTTGTCCAAGAGACCCAGTACTTC. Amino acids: CASSFVQETQYF.